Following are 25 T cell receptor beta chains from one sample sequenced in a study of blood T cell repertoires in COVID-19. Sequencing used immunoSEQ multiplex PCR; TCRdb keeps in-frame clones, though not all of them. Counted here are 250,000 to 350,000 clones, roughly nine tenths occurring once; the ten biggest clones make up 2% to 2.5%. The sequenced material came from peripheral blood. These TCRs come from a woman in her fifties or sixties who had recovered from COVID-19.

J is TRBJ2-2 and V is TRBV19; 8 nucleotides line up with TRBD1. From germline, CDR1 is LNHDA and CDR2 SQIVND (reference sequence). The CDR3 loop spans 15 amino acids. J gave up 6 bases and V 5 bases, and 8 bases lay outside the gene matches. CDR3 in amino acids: CASSPQGAIAGELFF. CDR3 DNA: TGTGCCAGTAGTCCTCAGGGGGCAATCGCCGGGGAGCTGTTTTTT.

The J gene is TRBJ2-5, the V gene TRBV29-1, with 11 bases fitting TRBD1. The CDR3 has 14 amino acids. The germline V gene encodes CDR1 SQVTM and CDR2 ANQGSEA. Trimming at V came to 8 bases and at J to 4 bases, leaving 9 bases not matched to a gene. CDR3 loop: CSSGDRGKRETQYF. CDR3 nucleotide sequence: TGCAGCTCGGGGGACAGGGGGAAGCGAGAGACCCAGTACTTC.

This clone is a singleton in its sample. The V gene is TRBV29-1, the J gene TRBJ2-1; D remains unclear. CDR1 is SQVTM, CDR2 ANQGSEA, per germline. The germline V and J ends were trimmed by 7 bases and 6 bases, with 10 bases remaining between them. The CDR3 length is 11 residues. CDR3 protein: CSARYSNEQFF. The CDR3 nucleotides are TGCAGCGCCCGTTATAGCAATGAGCAGTTCTTC.

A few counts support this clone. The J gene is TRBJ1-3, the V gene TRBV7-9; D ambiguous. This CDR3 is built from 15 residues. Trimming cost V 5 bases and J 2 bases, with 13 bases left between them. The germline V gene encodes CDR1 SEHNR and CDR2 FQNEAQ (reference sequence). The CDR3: CASSPELATGNTIYF. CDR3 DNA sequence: TGTGCCAGCAGCCCAGAGTTAGCGACTGGAAACACCATATATTTT.

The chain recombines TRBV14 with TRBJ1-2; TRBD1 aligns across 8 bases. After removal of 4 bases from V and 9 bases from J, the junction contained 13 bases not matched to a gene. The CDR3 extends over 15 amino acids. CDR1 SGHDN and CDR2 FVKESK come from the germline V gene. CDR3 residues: CASSPQGARGSRYTF. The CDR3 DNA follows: TGTGCCAGCAGCCCGCAGGGGGCCCGAGGGAGTCGCTACACCTTC.

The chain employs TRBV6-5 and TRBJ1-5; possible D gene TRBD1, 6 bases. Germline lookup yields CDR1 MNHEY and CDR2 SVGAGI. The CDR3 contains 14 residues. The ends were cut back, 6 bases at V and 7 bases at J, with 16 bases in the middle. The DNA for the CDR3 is TGTGCCAGCAGATTAACACAGGGCCGACAGCCCCAGCATTTT. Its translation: CASRLTQGRQPQHF.

CDR3 coding DNA: TGTGCCAGCAGTAGGGACAGGAACACTGAAGCTTTCTTT. Translation: CASSRDRNTEAFF. The rearrangement links TRBV12-3 or TRBV12-4 to TRBJ1-1, with 7 bases lining up with TRBD1. This CDR3 is 13 amino acids long. V lost 5 bases, J lost 1 base, and 1 base stayed unmatched.

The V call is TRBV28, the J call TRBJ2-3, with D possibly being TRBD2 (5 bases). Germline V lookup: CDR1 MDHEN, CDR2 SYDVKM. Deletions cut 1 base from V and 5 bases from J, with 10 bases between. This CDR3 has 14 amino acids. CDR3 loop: CASSLSGSQDTQYF. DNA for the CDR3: TGTGCCAGCAGTTTATCGGGATCTCAAGATACGCAGTATTTT.

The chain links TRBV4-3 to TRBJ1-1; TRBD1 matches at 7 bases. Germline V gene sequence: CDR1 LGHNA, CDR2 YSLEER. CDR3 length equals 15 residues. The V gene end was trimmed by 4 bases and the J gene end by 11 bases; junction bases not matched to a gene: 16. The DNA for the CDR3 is TGCGCCAGCAGCCCCACGGACAGGACCTTAACCGGGGCTTTCTTT. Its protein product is CASSPTDRTLTGAFF.

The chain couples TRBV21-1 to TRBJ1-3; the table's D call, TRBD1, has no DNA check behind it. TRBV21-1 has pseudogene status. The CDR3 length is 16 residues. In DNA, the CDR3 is TGTGCCAGCAGCAAATTCAGGGGGAGCTCTGGAAACACCATATATTTT. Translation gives CASSKFRGSSGNTIYF.

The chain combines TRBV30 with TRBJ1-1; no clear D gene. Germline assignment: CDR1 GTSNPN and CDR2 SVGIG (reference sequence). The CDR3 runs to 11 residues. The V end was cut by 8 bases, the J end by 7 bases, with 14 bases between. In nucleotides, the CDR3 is TGTGCCCGGTCTTTTGGGCATGAAGCTTTCTTT. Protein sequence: CARSFGHEAFF. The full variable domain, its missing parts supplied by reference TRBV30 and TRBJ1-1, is SQTIHQWPATLVQPVGSPLSLECTVEGTSNPNLYWYRQAAGRGLQLLFYSVGIGQISSEVPQNLSASRPQDRQFILSSKKLLLSDSGFYLCARSFGHEAFFGQGTRLTVV.

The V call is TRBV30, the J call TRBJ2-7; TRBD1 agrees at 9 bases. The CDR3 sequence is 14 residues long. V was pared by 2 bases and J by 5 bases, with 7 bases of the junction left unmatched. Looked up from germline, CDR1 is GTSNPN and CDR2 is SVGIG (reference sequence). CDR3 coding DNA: TGTGCCTGGAGTAACCCGGGACAGGGCCACGAGCAGTACTTC. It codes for CAWSNPGQGHEQYF.

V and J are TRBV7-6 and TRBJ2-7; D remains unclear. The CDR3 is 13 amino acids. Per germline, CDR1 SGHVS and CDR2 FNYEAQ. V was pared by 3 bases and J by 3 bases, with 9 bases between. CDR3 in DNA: TGTGCCAGCAGCTTGGCACAGAACTACGAGCAGTACTTC. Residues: CASSLAQNYEQYF.

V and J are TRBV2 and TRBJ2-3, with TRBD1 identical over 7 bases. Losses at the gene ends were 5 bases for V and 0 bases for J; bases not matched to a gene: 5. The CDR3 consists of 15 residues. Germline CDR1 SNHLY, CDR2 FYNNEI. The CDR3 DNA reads TGTGCCAGCAGTAACCCGGGACAGAGCACAGATACGCAGTATTTT. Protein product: CASSNPGQSTDTQYF.

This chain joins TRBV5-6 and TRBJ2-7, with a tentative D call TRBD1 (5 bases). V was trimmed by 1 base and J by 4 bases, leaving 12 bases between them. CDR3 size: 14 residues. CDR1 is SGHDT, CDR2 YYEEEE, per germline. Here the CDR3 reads CASSLRGLLYEQYF. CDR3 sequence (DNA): TGTGCCAGCAGCTTGAGGGGCCTGCTTTACGAGCAGTACTTC.

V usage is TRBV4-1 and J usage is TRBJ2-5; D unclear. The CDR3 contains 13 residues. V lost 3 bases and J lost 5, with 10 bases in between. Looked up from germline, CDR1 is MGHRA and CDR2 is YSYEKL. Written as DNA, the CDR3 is TGCGCCAGCAGCCACGAGGCGTCGGAGACCCAGTACTTC. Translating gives CASSHEASETQYF.

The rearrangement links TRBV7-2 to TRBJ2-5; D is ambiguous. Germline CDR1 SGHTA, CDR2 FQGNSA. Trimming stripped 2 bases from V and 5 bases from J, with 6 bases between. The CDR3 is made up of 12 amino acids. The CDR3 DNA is TGTGCCAGCAGCTTAATGAGGGAGACCCAGTACTTC. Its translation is CASSLMRETQYF.

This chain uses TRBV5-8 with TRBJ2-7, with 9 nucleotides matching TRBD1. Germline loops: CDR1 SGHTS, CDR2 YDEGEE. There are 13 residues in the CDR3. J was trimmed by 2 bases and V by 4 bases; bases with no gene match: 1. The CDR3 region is CASSRTGAYEQYF. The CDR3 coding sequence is TGTGCCAGCAGCAGGACAGGGGCCTACGAGCAGTACTTC.

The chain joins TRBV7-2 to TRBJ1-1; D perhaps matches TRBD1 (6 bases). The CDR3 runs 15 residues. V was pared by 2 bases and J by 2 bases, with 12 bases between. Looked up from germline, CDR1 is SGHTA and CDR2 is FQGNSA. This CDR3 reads CASSLTTGTNTEAFF. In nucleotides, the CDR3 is TGTGCCAGCAGCTTAACTACCGGGACAAACACTGAAGCTTTCTTT.

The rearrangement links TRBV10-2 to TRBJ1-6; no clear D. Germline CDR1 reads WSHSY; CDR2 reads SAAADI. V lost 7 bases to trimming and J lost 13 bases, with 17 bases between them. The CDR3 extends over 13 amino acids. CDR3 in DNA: TGCGCCAGCACCGGGAGTTTCTTTTCTCCCCTCCACTTT. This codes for CASTGSFFSPLHF.

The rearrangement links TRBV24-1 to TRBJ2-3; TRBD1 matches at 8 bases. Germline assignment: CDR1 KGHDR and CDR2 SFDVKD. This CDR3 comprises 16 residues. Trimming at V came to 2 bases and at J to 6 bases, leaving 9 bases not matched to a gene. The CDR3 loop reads CATSDSNRGAGDTQYF. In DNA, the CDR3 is TGTGCCACCAGTGATTCCAACAGGGGGGCAGGGGATACGCAGTATTTT.

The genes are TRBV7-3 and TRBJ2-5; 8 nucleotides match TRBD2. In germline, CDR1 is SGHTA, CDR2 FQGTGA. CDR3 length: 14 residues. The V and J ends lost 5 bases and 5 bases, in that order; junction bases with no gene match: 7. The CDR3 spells CASSLTGGSETQYF. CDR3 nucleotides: TGTGCCAGCAGCCTCACGGGGGGGTCGGAGACCCAGTACTTC.

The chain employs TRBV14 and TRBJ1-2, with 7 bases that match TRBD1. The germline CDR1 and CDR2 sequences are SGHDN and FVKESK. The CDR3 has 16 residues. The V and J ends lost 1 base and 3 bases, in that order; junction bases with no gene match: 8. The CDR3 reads CASSQGPPGQYYGYTF. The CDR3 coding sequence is TGTGCCAGCAGCCAAGGTCCCCCGGGACAGTACTATGGCTACACCTTC.

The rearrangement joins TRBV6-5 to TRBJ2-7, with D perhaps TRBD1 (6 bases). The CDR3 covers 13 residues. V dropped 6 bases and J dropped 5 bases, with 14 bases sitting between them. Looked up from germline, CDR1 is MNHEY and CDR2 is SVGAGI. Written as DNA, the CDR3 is TGTGCCAGCAGACCAGACAGGTACCACGAGCAGTACTTC. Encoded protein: CASRPDRYHEQYF.

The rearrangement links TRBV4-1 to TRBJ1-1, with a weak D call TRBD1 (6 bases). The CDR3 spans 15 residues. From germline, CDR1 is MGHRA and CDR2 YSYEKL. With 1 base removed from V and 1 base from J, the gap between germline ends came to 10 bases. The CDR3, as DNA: TGCGCCAGCAGCCAAGGAAGGGGGGGGAACACTGAAGCTTTCTTT. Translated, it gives CASSQGRGGNTEAFF.